A selection of T cell receptor beta chains follows, all from one sample in a study of regulatory T cells in long-lasting Graves disease. Using its own MiXCR run on the multiplex PCR reads, TCRdb lists one record per CDR3 protein. Of roughly 510,000 distinct CDR3 sequences in the sample, about 15% are singletons; the top ten hold approximately 12%. These same data were also listed under a study on T cells in Graves' hyperthyroidism and ophthalmopathy.

Sequenced material: peripheral blood mononuclear cells (PBMCs), taken at new diagnosis, from a patient treated with antithyroid drugs. The source of these receptors is a man between 18 and 29 years old with Graves disease. Both conserved end residues are part of each CDR3. A D gene is named only where the DNA matches it firmly. Only part of the rows carry a size: once, few, many, or a class if the clone is expanded.

D gene | J gene | clone size | V gene | CDR3 DNA | CDR3 protein
. | TRBJ2-5 | many | TRBV20-1 | TGCAGTGGCCGACCGGGGAGCCTCCAAGAGACCCAGTACTTC | CSGRPGSLQETQYF
. | TRBJ1-5 | many | TRBV27 | TGTGCCAGCAGTTTCATAGGGGTTAGTCAGCCCCAGCATTTT | CASSFIGVSQPQHF
TRBD1 | TRBJ2-1 | few | TRBV6-2/TRBV6-3 | TGTGCCAGCAGTGAAGCCGGGACAGGGTGGAACAATGAGCAGTTCTTC | CASSEAGTGWNNEQFF
. | TRBJ1-2 | . | TRBV3-1 | TGTGCCAGCAGCCAAGGAGGAGGAATCACTAACTATGGCTACACCTTC | CASSQGGGITNYGYTF
. | TRBJ1-2 | few | TRBV20-1 | TGCAGTGCTAGAGATCCCGGGTCAGGGGCTTCCTATGGCTACACCTTC | CSARDPGSGASYGYTF
TRBD2 | TRBJ2-2 | few | TRBV6-2/TRBV6-3 | TGTGCCACGCGGGAGTTCGGGGAGCTGTTTTTT | CATREFGELFF
TRBD2 | TRBJ2-1 | few | TRBV11-2 | TGTGCCAGCATCGCGGGAGGACGCTACGAACCCTACAATGAGCAGTTCTTC | CASIAGGRYEPYNEQFF
. | TRBJ2-1 | . | TRBV19 | TGTGCCAGTACCCAGTCTGGATCCTACAATGAGCAGTTCTTC | CASTQSGSYNEQFF
TRBD2 | TRBJ2-3 | few | TRBV5-6 | TGTGCCAGCAGCGTAAGCGGGAGGGCCTGGGATACGCAGTATTTT | CASSVSGRAWDTQYF
. | TRBJ2-7 | many | TRBV7-9 | TGTGCCAGCAGTTTTAAAGCGACCTACGAGCAGTACTTC | CASSFKATYEQYF
TRBD2 | TRBJ2-3 | . | TRBV11-2 | TGTGCCAGCAGCTTGACCCCACTGGGTAAGCGGGAGGCCTACAAGGCAGCCACAGATACGCAGTATTTT | CASSLTPLGKREAYKAATDTQYF
. | TRBJ2-1 | few | TRBV9 | TGTGCCAGCAGCGTAGGCGACTACAATGAGCAGTTCTTC | CASSVGDYNEQFF
. | TRBJ2-1 | few | TRBV11-1 | TGTGCCAGCAGCCCTGGGGGGAACTGGGCCCCTACATTC | CASSPGGNWAPTF
. | TRBJ2-7 | . | TRBV7-9 | TGTGCCAGCAGCCCCCCAGGACTTTGGACCTACGAGCAGTACTTC | CASSPPGLWTYEQYF
TRBD2 | TRBJ2-5 | many | TRBV12-3/TRBV12-4 | TGTGCCAGCAGTTTAGAGGGGACTAGGTTTGGAGAGACCCAGTACTTC | CASSLEGTRFGETQYF
TRBD1 | TRBJ2-7 | few | TRBV3-1 | TGTGCCAGCAGTCGACCGGGACAGGGGGCCTCCAGCTACGAGCAGTACTTC | CASSRPGQGASSYEQYF
. | TRBJ2-7 | once | TRBV4-2 | TGTGCCAGCAGCCAAGAGCCGAGTCCAACCTACGAGCAGTACTTC | CASSQEPSPTYEQYF
. | TRBJ2-5 | many | TRBV12-3/TRBV12-4 | TGTGCCAGCAGTTTTGTGGGTCCAGGGCCGCAAGAGACCCAGTACTTC | CASSFVGPGPQETQYF
. | TRBJ2-2 | many | TRBV27 | TGTGCCAGCAGTTCCCCGACAACGAGGGCCACCGGGGAGCTGTTTTTT | CASSSPTTRATGELFF
TRBD2 | TRBJ2-7 | few | TRBV4-1 | TGCGCCAGCAGCCAAGAGGCGGGAGATAGTTCCTACGAGCAGTACTTC | CASSQEAGDSSYEQYF
. | TRBJ1-4 | few | TRBV25-1 | TGTGCCAGCAGTGATTCCAGCAGGGGCTATGAAAAACTGTTTTTT | CASSDSSRGYEKLFF
TRBD2 | TRBJ2-5 | . | TRBV19 | TGTGCCAGTAGTAAGACTAGCGGAACACCTCAAGAGACCCAGTACTTC | CASSKTSGTPQETQYF
TRBD2 | TRBJ2-1 | many | TRBV2 | TGTGCCAGCAGGGGGGCTAGCGGGTCTTCCTACAATGAGCAGTTCTTC | CASRGASGSSYNEQFF
. | TRBJ2-7 | . | TRBV20-1 | TGCAGTGCTAGAGGGGGGACTCTTAGCTCCTACGAGCAGTACTTC | CSARGGTLSSYEQYF
TRBD1 | TRBJ1-1 | . | TRBV6-9 | TGTGCCAGCAGTTGGGACAGTCCCAACACTGAAGCTTTCTTT | CASSWDSPNTEAFF
. | TRBJ2-7 | . | TRBV7-6 | TGTGCCAGCACCAATTCTTACGAGCAGTACTTC | CASTNSYEQYF
. | TRBJ2-3 | . | TRBV25-1 | TGTGCCAGCAGTGAATTGACGGCCTCCACAGATACGCAGTATTTT | CASSELTASTDTQYF
. | TRBJ2-7 | few | TRBV29-1 | TGCAGCGTTGGTCAGGGCCCTAACGAGCAGTACTTC | CSVGQGPNEQYF
TRBD2 | TRBJ2-3 | few | TRBV11-2 | TGTGCCAGCAGACCGGGACTAGCGGACGGGGATACGCAGTATTTT | CASRPGLADGDTQYF
. | TRBJ1-4 | . | TRBV5-1 | TGCGCCAGCAGCTTGGAACAGGTTTCGAGAAGCGAAAAACTGTTTTTT | CASSLEQVSRSEKLFF
TRBD1 | TRBJ2-7 | few | TRBV27 | TGTGCCAGCAGTTTAAGGGGGGTAAGGGACAGGGGGCCTTTCGAGCAGTACTTC | CASSLRGVRDRGPFEQYF
. | TRBJ2-1 | few | TRBV14 | TGTGCCAGCAGCCAAGACGGCAGGGGCCACGAGCAGTTCTTC | CASSQDGRGHEQFF
. | TRBJ1-6 | few | TRBV5-4 | TGTGCCAGCAGCTTGGCAGGGGTAGGGAGTTCACCCCTCCACTTT | CASSLAGVGSSPLHF
. | TRBJ1-1 | . | TRBV9 | TGTGCCAGCAGCGAACCGACGGCGAACACTGAAGCTTTCTTT | CASSEPTANTEAFF
. | TRBJ1-2 | few | TRBV6-2/TRBV6-3 | TGTGCCAGCAGTGAATGGGGGGACACCCCTAACTATGGCTACACCTTC | CASSEWGDTPNYGYTF
. | TRBJ2-3 | . | TRBV30 | TGTGCCTGGACCCCTACAGGGATAGATACGCAGTATTTT | CAWTPTGIDTQYF
TRBD2 | TRBJ2-1 | . | TRBV27 | TGTGCCAGCACGGGGGGGAACCCCTACAATGAGCAGTTCTTC | CASTGGNPYNEQFF
. | TRBJ1-5 | . | TRBV5-1 | TGCGCCAGCAGCGAGACTCGGTGGAGGGTTCAGCCCCAGCATTTT | CASSETRWRVQPQHF
TRBD2 | TRBJ2-7 | many | TRBV2 | TGTGCCAGCAGGTCGACTAGCGGGTTTACCTACGAGCAGTACTTC | CASRSTSGFTYEQYF
. | TRBJ2-3 | . | TRBV20-1 | TGCAGTGCTAGAGGGGGGAGAGGCAGGGTAGCAGATACGCAGTATTTT | CSARGGRGRVADTQYF
. | TRBJ2-1 | few | TRBV6-2/TRBV6-3 | TGTGCCAGTAAACTAATAGGGGGGAGCAATGAGCAGTTCTTC | CASKLIGGSNEQFF
. | TRBJ1-1 | . | TRBV20-1 | TGCAGTGCTGCCGCCCCCCAGGGCACTGAAGCTTTCTTT | CSAAAPQGTEAFF
. | TRBJ2-1 | . | TRBV24-1 | TGTGCCACCCAAGAACGACAGGCGATAAGGCCCAATGAGCAGTTCTTC | CATQERQAIRPNEQFF
. | TRBJ2-1 | . | TRBV10-3 | TGTGCCACCGAAGACTCGACTAACTACAATGAGCAGTTCTTC | CATEDSTNYNEQFF
TRBD1 | TRBJ2-6 | few | TRBV5-1 | TGCGCCAGCAGCTCATCCGGGACAGGGGGCGGAATTAGCTCTGGGGCCAACGTCCTGACTTTC | CASSSSGTGGGISSGANVLTF
. | TRBJ2-5 | . | TRBV14 | TGTGCCAGCAGCCAAGAATTCTCTAGCTGGCAAAGGGGAGAGACCCAGTACTTC | CASSQEFSSWQRGETQYF
. | TRBJ2-3 | once | TRBV6-1 | TGTGCCAGCAGTGAGAAGCCCAGAGGGAGCGATACGCAGTATTTT | CASSEKPRGSDTQYF
. | TRBJ2-3 | many | TRBV7-3 | TGTGCCAGCAGCTCAGGGCACCAAGCCTTCACAGATACGCAGTATTTT | CASSSGHQAFTDTQYF
. | TRBJ1-1 | many | TRBV2 | TGTGCCAGCAACGACTTCAGCCGTTTGAACACTGAAGCTTTCTTT | CASNDFSRLNTEAFF
TRBD2 | TRBJ2-1 | few | TRBV30 | TGTGCCTGGAGGCGGGAGAATGGAGCAAATGAGCAGTTCTTC | CAWRRENGANEQFF